This TCR beta chain was identified during a study of blood T cell repertoires in COVID-19. Original handling: From reference gene primer amplification, estimates of nucleated cell counts were derived. Produced via immunoSEQ multiplex PCR; TCRdb's table is partial and in-frame only. That table is the source of V, J and clone size, and D and trimming were worked out from the DNA. The sample includes over 200,000 clones, about 85% seen only once; the top ten take 11%. The sequence was collected from a man in his thirties or forties who had recovered from COVID-19. Sample: PBMCs or T cells enriched from blood (not recorded which).

The CDR3 here is CASSPTGNEQFF. The CDR3 DNA is TGTGCCAGCAGCCCCACGGGGAATGAGCAGTTCTTC. V is TRBV7-9 and J is TRBJ2-1; tentatively, D is TRBD2 (5 bases). From germline, CDR1 is SEHNR and CDR2 FQNEAQ (reference sequence). With 5 bases removed from V and 7 bases from J, the gap between germline ends came to 9 bases. This CDR3 comprises 12 residues.